This TCR beta chain came from a study of T cell responses to AZD1222 COVID-19 vaccine. Method: immunoSEQ multiplex PCR; TCRdb's copy keeps in-frame clones and lacks some. The sample yields 95,000 to 100,000 clones, more than 70% seen once. Points from the study as a whole: Spike was spanned by vaccine-associated CD4 TCRs, which were dominant at 160-218 and 743-854.

The CDR3 sequence is 13 residues long. CDR1 LNHDA and CDR2 SQIVND come from the germline V gene (reference sequence). V trimming: 6 bases; J trimming: 6 bases; junction bases outside the gene matches: 6. To note about this clone: Its antigen is not known.

Specimen: peripheral blood, collected 28 days after the second AZD1222 dose. The V call is TRBV19, the J call TRBJ2-3, with TRBD2 matching 7 bases. The sequence was obtained from an adult who received the AZD1222 COVID-19 vaccine. The CDR3 DNA follows: TGTGCCAGTAGGCTGGACGGGGGGGATACGCAGTATTTT. Encoded protein: CASRLDGGDTQYF.